This passage covers 25 T cell receptor beta chains from one sample sequenced in a study of shared clonotypes between healthy human individuals. TCRdb's table, derived via immunoSEQ multiplex PCR, lists solely in-frame clones and lacks some. The sample carries 2 million to 2.5 million clones, 85% to 95% recorded once. The sample consisted of naive CD4+ T cells from PBMCs. This sample's subset: CD45RA+ positively selected. These receptors originate from a man aged 18 to 30 in good health. Some clones in this sample may be carry-over from other donors' samples.

On this clone: The sample has other DNA sequences that encode this CDR3 too. The chain combines TRBV7-2 with TRBJ2-5; a weak D match, TRBD2 (6 bases). The V end lost 3 bases, the J end lost 2 bases, and 7 bases lay between the germline ends. CDR3 length: 13 amino acids. Germline assignment: CDR1 SGHTA and CDR2 FQGNSA. Here the CDR3 reads CASSLTRQETQYF. CDR3 in DNA: TGTGCCAGCAGCTTGACTAGGCAAGAGACCCAGTACTTC.

J is TRBJ1-3 and V is TRBV6-6, with D perhaps TRBD1 (6 bases). This CDR3 spans 16 amino acids. CDR1 MNHNY and CDR2 SVGAGI come from the germline V gene (reference sequence). With 0 bases removed from V and 2 bases from J, the gap between germline ends came to 11 bases. CDR3 in amino acids: CASSYSLAGAGNTIYF. The CDR3 nucleotides read TGTGCCAGCAGTTACTCGCTCGCAGGGGCTGGAAACACCATATATTTT.

V is TRBV14 and J is TRBJ1-1, with D hard to call. Germline V lookup: CDR1 SGHDN, CDR2 FVKESK. V lost 4 bases and J 4 bases, leaving 13 bases between the germline ends. This CDR3 contains 14 residues. The CDR3, as DNA: TGTGCCAGCAGCCCGTCGCATTGGAGCACTGAAGCTTTCTTT. Encoded protein: CASSPSHWSTEAFF.

The chain couples TRBV5-4 to TRBJ2-1; TRBD2 is a possible D gene (5 bases). V lost 0 bases and J 4 bases, leaving 11 bases between the germline ends. Per germline, CDR1 SGHNT and CDR2 YYREEE (reference sequence). The CDR3 spans 15 residues. The CDR3 here is CASSLDSGEYNEQFF. The CDR3 nucleotides read TGTGCCAGCAGCTTGGATAGTGGGGAGTACAATGAGCAGTTCTTC.

V gene TRBV28 combines with J gene TRBJ1-2; 7 bases agree with TRBD1. Germline loops: CDR1 MDHEN, CDR2 SYDVKM. The CDR3 is 12 residues long. V shed 10 bases, J shed 4 bases, and the junction held 6 bases outside the gene matches. The CDR3 bases are TGTGCCATTAACAGGGGTGGCTATGGCTACACCTTC. Its translation: CAINRGGYGYTF.

The chain recombines TRBV28 with TRBJ2-2, with D unresolved. Per the germline V gene, CDR1 is MDHEN and CDR2 is SYDVKM. Trimming pared 2 bases from V and 4 bases from J, leaving 8 bases between. The CDR3 is made up of 14 amino acids. The DNA of the CDR3 is TGTGCCAGCAGTTTAAATATTCCCACCGGGGAGCTGTTTTTT. This sequence encodes CASSLNIPTGELFF.

The chain couples TRBV7-9 to TRBJ2-1, with 7 bases matching TRBD1. J was trimmed by 6 bases and V by 3 bases; bases with no gene match: 5. This CDR3 is 14 amino acids long. In germline, CDR1 is SEHNR, CDR2 FQNEAQ (reference sequence). This CDR3 is CASSLGPGGNEQFF. The CDR3 bases are TGTGCCAGCAGCTTGGGCCCAGGGGGCAATGAGCAGTTCTTC.

The gene calls are TRBV7-2 and TRBJ1-2; no clear D. V dropped 1 base and J dropped 8 bases, with 11 bases sitting between them. The CDR3 is 13 amino acids. Germline loops: CDR1 SGHTA, CDR2 FQGNSA. This chain's CDR3 is CASSLGASWGYTF. CDR3 nucleotide sequence: TGTGCCAGCAGCTTAGGAGCGTCATGGGGCTACACCTTC.

The chain recombines TRBV10-3 with TRBJ2-2; either TRBD1 or TRBD2 may supply D (5 bases each). The germline gives CDR1 ENHRY, CDR2 SYGVKD. The CDR3 runs 13 residues. V was shortened by 7 bases and J by 5 bases, with 11 bases between the two germline ends. CDR3 DNA: TGTGCCATCACCCGGGACGGAACCGGGGAGCTGTTTTTT. Its protein is CAITRDGTGELFF.

This clone was seen a single time. The chain employs TRBV28 and TRBJ2-1; 7 bases agree with TRBD1. V lost 4 bases to trimming and J lost 7 bases; unmatched junction nucleotides: 7. This CDR3 has 14 amino acids. The germline CDR1 and CDR2 sequences are MDHEN and SYDVKM. The CDR3, as DNA: TGTGCCAGCAGTTCTACGACAGGGTTAAATGAGCAGTTCTTC. Its translation: CASSSTTGLNEQFF.

The chain carries TRBV11-2 and TRBJ1-4, with 7 bases lining up with TRBD1. The CDR3 covers 15 residues. Germline CDR1 is SGHAT and CDR2 is FQNNGV. V dropped 4 bases and J dropped 4; count of bases not matched to a gene: 6. CDR3 region: CASSSRQGNNEKLFF. CDR3 sequence (DNA): TGTGCCAGCAGCTCCCGACAGGGTAATAATGAAAAACTGTTTTTT.

V and J are TRBV7-3 and TRBJ2-7; TRBD1 matches at 9 bases. The CDR3 has 15 residues. The V gene end was trimmed by 5 bases and the J gene end by 2 bases; junction bases not matched to a gene: 7. Germline CDR1 and CDR2: SGHTA and FQGTGA. The CDR3 region has the DNA TGTGCCAGCAGCCGCGCCGGGACAGGGCCCTACGAGCAGTACTTC. Its protein product is CASSRAGTGPYEQYF.

The rearrangement joins TRBV7-2 to TRBJ2-2; no reliable D call. Trimming took 1 base from V and 1 from J, leaving 10 bases between them. This CDR3 comprises 16 residues. The germline gives CDR1 SGHTA, CDR2 FQGNSA. The DNA for the CDR3 is TGTGCCAGCAGCTTAGTCTGGAGAATGAACACCGGGGAGCTGTTTTTT. Protein product: CASSLVWRMNTGELFF.

The chain couples TRBV28 to TRBJ2-2; tentative D call: TRBD1 (5 bases). In germline, CDR1 is MDHEN, CDR2 SYDVKM. V was pared by 6 bases and J by 3 bases, with 11 bases between. CDR3 size: 14 residues. As DNA, the CDR3 is TGTGCCAGCAGCCCTCTCAGGGACACCGGGGAGCTGTTTTTT. Translating it yields CASSPLRDTGELFF.

The V and J genes are TRBV6-1 and TRBJ1-5; D not resolved. The CDR3 loop spans 13 amino acids. Germline lookup yields CDR1 MNHNS and CDR2 SASEGT. The V and J ends lost 0 bases and 4 bases respectively, with 4 bases between them. CDR3 amino acids: CASSEAPNQPQHF. In nucleotides, the CDR3 is TGTGCCAGCAGTGAAGCCCCAAATCAGCCCCAGCATTTT.

The chain links TRBV28 to TRBJ2-7; D might be TRBD1 (6 bases). Trimming shortened V by 3 bases and J by 3 bases, and 15 bases separated the two germline ends. CDR3 length: 15 amino acids. In germline, CDR1 is MDHEN, CDR2 SYDVKM. The CDR3 is CASSFPSTGGYEQYF. For the CDR3, the DNA is TGTGCCAGCAGTTTCCCGTCGACAGGAGGCTACGAGCAGTACTTC.

The chain recombines TRBV25-1 with TRBJ2-2; tentatively, D is TRBD2 (5 bases). Trimming took 3 bases from V and 6 from J, leaving 8 bases between them. The CDR3 sequence is 13 residues long. The germline gives CDR1 MGHDK, CDR2 SYGVNS. CDR3 DNA: TGTGCCAGCAGTGAGGCCGGGGCCGGGGAGCTGTTTTTT. Its translation is CASSEAGAGELFF.

The V gene is TRBV5-1, the J gene TRBJ2-7; 8 bases are shared with TRBD1. The CDR3 spans 16 residues. V dropped 0 bases and J dropped 2; count of bases not matched to a gene: 7. Germline values: CDR1 SGHRS, CDR2 YFSETQ. CDR3 sequence: CASSLDRGARTYEQYF. The CDR3, as DNA: TGCGCCAGCAGCTTGGACAGGGGGGCAAGAACCTACGAGCAGTACTTC.

This sequence joins TRBV28 and TRBJ2-7, with D tentatively TRBD1 (7 bases). The CDR3 sequence is 15 residues long. In germline, CDR1 is MDHEN, CDR2 SYDVKM. Trimming cost V 2 bases and J 3 bases, with 14 bases left between them. CDR3 region: CASSLGGGAYYEQYF. DNA for the CDR3: TGTGCCAGCAGTTTAGGAGGGGGCGCTTACTACGAGCAGTACTTC.

The CDR3 sequence: CASSHLKNGEQYF. DNA of the CDR3: TGTGCCAGTAGTCACCTTAAGAACGGCGAGCAGTACTTC. The chain is built from TRBV19 and TRBJ2-7; D gene uncertain. There are 13 residues in the CDR3. CDR1 is LNHDA and CDR2 is SQIVND in the germline V gene (reference sequence). Deletions cut 5 bases from V and 6 bases from J, with 14 bases between.

CDR3 protein: CAIGRTVSTGELFF. The CDR3 DNA follows: TGTGCCATAGGGAGGACAGTCTCCACCGGGGAGCTGTTTTTT. V and J are TRBV28 and TRBJ2-2; tentatively, D is TRBD1 or TRBD2 (6 bases each). V lost 10 bases to trimming and J lost 4 bases, with 16 bases between them. CDR3 length: 14 amino acids. Germline CDR1 and CDR2: MDHEN and SYDVKM.

The chain couples TRBV6-4 to TRBJ1-1, with D tentatively TRBD1 (5 bases). The CDR3 runs to 15 residues. The germline CDR1 and CDR2 sequences are MRHNA and SNTAGT. The germline V and J ends were trimmed by 2 bases and 4 bases, with 14 bases remaining between them. The CDR3 DNA is TGTGCCAGCAGTGACCGGGCAGGGATGGGCACTGAAGCTTTCTTT. Translating it yields CASSDRAGMGTEAFF.

The rearrangement uses TRBV9 and TRBJ1-2; D is unresolved. CDR1 SGDLS and CDR2 YYNGEE come from the germline V gene. V dropped 5 bases and J dropped 5 bases, with 10 bases sitting between them. This CDR3 has 12 amino acids. The CDR3 loop is CASRTAGYGYTF. CDR3 DNA sequence: TGTGCCAGCAGAACCGCGGGGTATGGCTACACCTTC. Together with reference TRBV9 and TRBJ1-2, the CDR3 gives the full variable domain: DSGVTQTPKHLITATGQRVTLRCSPRSGDLSVYWYQQSLDQGLQFLIQYYNGEERAKGNILERFSAQQFPDLHSELNLSSLELGDSALYFCASRTAGYGYTFGSGTRLTVV.

The V and J genes are TRBV9 and TRBJ1-4, with D maybe TRBD1 (5 bases). The V gene's germline CDR1 is SGDLS and CDR2 YYNGEE. Trimming stripped 0 bases from V and 3 bases from J, with 9 bases between. The CDR3 has 15 amino acids. The CDR3 DNA reads as TGTGCCAGCAGCGTAGATCCGGGGGCTAATGAAAAACTGTTTTTT. The encoded protein is CASSVDPGANEKLFF.

The V call is TRBV5-1, the J call TRBJ2-1, with D maybe TRBD1 (5 bases). This CDR3 has 15 residues. CDR1 and CDR2 from the germline V gene are SGHRS and YFSETQ. Trimming removed 4 bases at V and 0 bases at J, with 11 bases between. In nucleotides, the CDR3 is TGCGCCAGCAGCCCCCGACAGCTCTCCTACAATGAGCAGTTCTTC. It translates to CASSPRQLSYNEQFF.